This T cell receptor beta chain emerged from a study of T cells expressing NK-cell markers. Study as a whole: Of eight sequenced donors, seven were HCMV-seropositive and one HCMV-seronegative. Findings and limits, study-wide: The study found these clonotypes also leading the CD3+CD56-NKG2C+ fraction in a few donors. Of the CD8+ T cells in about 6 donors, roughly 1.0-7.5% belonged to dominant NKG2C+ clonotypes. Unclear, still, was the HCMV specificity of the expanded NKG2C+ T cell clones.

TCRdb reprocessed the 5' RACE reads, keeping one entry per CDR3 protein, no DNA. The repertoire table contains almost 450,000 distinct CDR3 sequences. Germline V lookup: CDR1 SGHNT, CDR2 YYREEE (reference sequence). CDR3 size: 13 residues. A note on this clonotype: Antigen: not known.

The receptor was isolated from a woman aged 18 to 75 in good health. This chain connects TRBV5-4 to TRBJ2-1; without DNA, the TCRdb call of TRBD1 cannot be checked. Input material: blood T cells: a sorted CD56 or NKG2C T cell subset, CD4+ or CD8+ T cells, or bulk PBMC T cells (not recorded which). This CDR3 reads CAPSRDNNNEQFF.